The T cell receptor (beta chain) described here comes from a study of response to subunit inactivated influenza vaccine. General study points: The authors suggested that few new T cells are recruited per seasonal influenza vaccination.

A single count supports this clonotype. The antigen is not known. TCRdb ran MiXCR on the RT-PCR reads and lists one entry per CDR3 protein. The sample has some 500,000 distinct CDR3 sequences; over 25% are singletons. Germline V gene data show CDR1 as MNHNS and CDR2 as SASEGT. Germline trimming cut 8 bases from V and 7 bases from J; bases unmatched to any gene: 10. CDR3 length: 13 residues. The rearrangement uses TRBV6-1 and TRBJ2-5; 7 nucleotides agree with TRBD1. The source was CD4+ T cells sorted from PBMCs, collected around 5 days after vaccination. This receptor was identified in a man aged 45 to 65 who received an inactivated influenza vaccine. The CDR3 here is CASGRSHRGTQYF. The CDR3 DNA follows: TGTGCCAGCGGACGAAGTCACAGGGGGACCCAGTACTTC.